Each of the 29 T cell receptor beta chains below was sequenced from the same sample in a study of blood T cell repertoires in COVID-19. The protocol was immunoSEQ multiplex PCR, while the TCRdb copy is restricted to in-frame clones and leaves out a portion. The sample includes roughly 77,000 clones, about 80% of them seen just once. Sequenced input: peripheral blood. These receptors were collected from a woman in her 70s with acute or convalescent COVID-19.

The chain employs TRBV7-6 and TRBJ1-2; 7 bases align to TRBD1. The CDR3 sequence is 16 residues long. V was pared by 5 bases and J by 1 base, with 10 bases of the junction left unmatched. The germline CDR1 and CDR2 sequences are SGHVS and FNYEAQ. This CDR3 is CASSVQTGLLNYGYTF. The DNA of the CDR3 is TGTGCCAGCAGCGTGCAGACAGGGCTCCTTAACTATGGCTACACCTTC. Based on the CDR3 plus reference TRBV7-6 and TRBJ1-2, the full variable domain is GAGVSQSPRYKVTKRGQDVALRCDPISGHVSLYWYRQALGQGPEFLTYFNYEAQQDKSGLPNDRFSAERPEGSISTLTIQRTEQRDSAMYRCASSVQTGLLNYGYTFGSGTRLTVV.

The chain joins TRBV6-2 or TRBV6-3 to TRBJ1-1, with D unclear. V was clipped by 1 base and J by 1 base, with 7 bases between them. The germline gives CDR1 MNHEY, CDR2 SVGEGT. The CDR3 is 14 amino acids. The CDR3 is CASSYYRRNTEAFF. CDR3 bases: TGTGCCAGCAGTTACTACAGACGGAACACTGAAGCTTTCTTT.

The V call is TRBV27, the J call TRBJ1-1; D might be TRBD1 (5 bases). Per the germline V gene, CDR1 is MNHEY and CDR2 is SMNVEV (reference sequence). The CDR3 sequence is 16 residues long. V was pared by 6 bases and J by 0 bases, with 17 bases between. The chain's CDR3 is CASSPEGRLMNTEAFF. For the CDR3, the DNA is TGTGCCAGCAGCCCCGAGGGGAGGTTGATGAACACTGAAGCTTTCTTT.

Only a few counts were recorded for this clone. V gene TRBV4-1 combines with J gene TRBJ1-6; 7 positions agree with TRBD1. This CDR3 is 15 amino acids long. V lost 5 bases to trimming and J lost 7 bases; unmatched junction nucleotides: 8. Germline values: CDR1 MGHRA, CDR2 YSYEKL. CDR3 sequence (DNA): TGCGCCAGCAGCACCGAGACAGGGCTCAATTCACCCCTCCACTTT. This codes for CASSTETGLNSPLHF.

This clone was picked up a small number of times. Here the CDR3 reads CASSIRPAGGGYTF. As DNA, the CDR3 is TGTGCCAGCAGCATACGGCCGGCGGGGGGTGGCTACACCTTC. The V call is TRBV6-2 or TRBV6-3, the J call TRBJ1-2, with a possible D match to TRBD1 (5 bases). This CDR3 spans 14 amino acids. Per germline, CDR1 MNHEY and CDR2 SVGEGT. With 6 bases removed from V and 7 bases from J, the gap between germline ends came to 18 bases.

The rearrangement links TRBV5-3 to TRBJ1-2; D might be TRBD1 (6 bases). TRBV5-3 falls under the ORF class, with uncertain function. This CDR3 is built from 13 residues. The germline V and J ends were trimmed by 2 bases and 5 bases, with 10 bases remaining between them. The CDR3 DNA is TGTGCCAGAAGCTTTGGGGGGGCGTATGGCTACACCTTC. Translating it yields CARSFGGAYGYTF.

The rearrangement joins TRBV7-9 to TRBJ1-2, with 7 bases fitting TRBD1. Germline values: CDR1 SEHNR, CDR2 FQNEAQ (reference sequence). The CDR3 is made up of 16 amino acids. V trimming: 1 base; J trimming: 4 bases; junction bases outside the gene matches: 9. CDR3 residues: CASSLDTDNRGYGYTF. CDR3 coding DNA: TGTGCCAGCAGCTTAGACACCGACAACAGGGGCTATGGCTACACCTTC.

This chain joins TRBV6-6 and TRBJ1-3, with D hard to call. Germline CDR1 MNHNY, CDR2 SVGAGI (reference sequence). CDR3 length: 16 residues. Trimming took 0 bases from V and 0 from J, leaving 9 bases between them. The CDR3 protein is CASSYSGENSGNTIYF. The CDR3 DNA is TGTGCCAGCAGTTACTCGGGAGAGAACTCTGGAAACACCATATATTTT.

CDR3 sequence reads: CASSLLGGNQPQHF. CDR3 sequence (DNA): TGTGCCAGCAGTTTGCTAGGGGGTAATCAGCCCCAGCATTTT. This rearrangement joins TRBV28 to TRBJ1-5; a weak D match, TRBD1 (6 bases). The CDR3 runs to 14 residues. The germline gives CDR1 MDHEN, CDR2 SYDVKM. V gave up 3 bases and J gave up 4 bases, with 10 bases separating them.

V is TRBV5-5 and J is TRBJ1-5; D remains ambiguous. The CDR3 has 17 residues. Trimming stripped 2 bases from V and 0 bases from J, with 15 bases between. Per germline, CDR1 SGHKS and CDR2 YYEKEE (reference sequence). The CDR3 DNA is TGTGCCAGCAGCTTTTCCCCAGGCCGAGCTAGCAATCAGCCCCAGCATTTT. It translates to CASSFSPGRASNQPQHF.

The chain joins TRBV24-1 to TRBJ2-1; maybe TRBD2 (6 bases). The CDR3 covers 16 residues. Deletions cut 1 base from V and 6 bases from J, with 15 bases between. CDR1 is KGHDR and CDR2 is SFDVKD in the germline V gene. CDR3 coding DNA: TGTGCCACCAGTGATTTTAGAGGGACTCTAGGCAATGAGCAGTTCTTC. Its protein product is CATSDFRGTLGNEQFF.

This sequence joins TRBV6-6 and TRBJ1-3; 9 nucleotides match TRBD1. Germline trimming cut 5 bases from V and 3 bases from J; bases unmatched to any gene: 5. There are 15 residues in the CDR3. Germline V lookup: CDR1 MNHNY, CDR2 SVGAGI (reference sequence). The CDR3 is CASSPDRGSGNTIYF. CDR3 nucleotides: TGTGCCAGCAGTCCCGACAGGGGGAGTGGAAACACCATATATTTT.

The rearrangement uses TRBV7-9 and TRBJ2-7; a possible D gene is TRBD2 (7 bases). The V gene lost 1 base and the J gene lost 3 bases, with 13 bases spanning the gap. CDR3 length: 15 residues. Germline values: CDR1 SEHNR, CDR2 FQNEAQ (reference sequence). The CDR3 sequence is CASSLVGGALYEQYF. CDR3 DNA: TGTGCCAGCAGCTTAGTAGGGGGGGCCCTCTACGAGCAGTACTTC. The full variable domain, rest sourced from reference TRBV7-9 and TRBJ2-7, is DTGVSQNPRHKITKRGQNVTFRCDPISEHNRLYWYRQTLGQGPEFLTYFQNEAQLEKSRLLSDRFSAERPKGSFSTLEIQRTEQGDSAMYLCASSLVGGALYEQYFGPGTRLTVT.

J is TRBJ1-1 and V is TRBV19, with TRBD1 matching over 9 bases. In germline, CDR1 is LNHDA, CDR2 SQIVND (reference sequence). This CDR3 comprises 18 residues. Trimming took 9 bases from V and 1 from J; bases not matched to a gene: 18. The CDR3 region is CASAIPRRTGEKNTEAFF. Written as DNA, the CDR3 is TGTGCCAGCGCCATCCCCCGACGGACAGGGGAAAAGAACACTGAAGCTTTCTTT.

The chain has TRBV7-9 and TRBJ1-3; D remains unclear. Germline V lookup: CDR1 SEHNR, CDR2 FQNEAQ (reference sequence). The CDR3 sequence is 8 residues long. CDR3 nucleotides: TGTGCGGGAGACACCATATATTTT. Its protein product is CAGDTIYF.

This clone occurred once. This chain connects TRBV2 to TRBJ2-3; 7 bases agree with TRBD2. Per the germline V gene, CDR1 is SNHLY and CDR2 is FYNNEI. V shed 6 bases and J 0 bases; nucleotides not matched to a gene: 0. The length of the CDR3 is 13 residues. CDR3 in amino acids: CASRAGSTDTQYF. As DNA, the CDR3 is TGTGCCAGCAGAGCGGGGAGCACAGATACGCAGTATTTT.

The J gene is TRBJ1-1, the V gene TRBV21-1; TRBD1 reflects the table's D call only, with no check against the DNA. TRBV21-1 is flagged as a pseudogene. CDR3 length equals 17 residues. CDR3 in DNA: TGTGCCAGCAGCACGCCCTCGTGGGCCAGGGGGCGAACTGAAGCTTTCTTT. Its translation is CASSTPSWARGRTEAFF.

This chain links TRBV4-3 with TRBJ1-1; TRBD1 aligns across 10 bases. Germline V gives CDR1 LGHNA, CDR2 YSLEER. The CDR3 sequence is 19 residues long. V lost 1 base to trimming and J lost 1 base; unmatched junction nucleotides: 12. The CDR3 coding sequence is TGCGCCAGCAGCCAAGTTACTGGGACAGGGGTGTTCGGGAACACTGAAGCTTTCTTT. It translates to CASSQVTGTGVFGNTEAFF.

The rearrangement links TRBV19 to TRBJ1-4, with a weak D call TRBD1 (5 bases). Germline lookup yields CDR1 LNHDA and CDR2 SQIVND (reference sequence). Trimming pared 2 bases from V and 3 bases from J, leaving 19 bases between. CDR3 length equals 18 residues. CDR3: CASSIKPPGLVANEKLFF. The CDR3 bases are TGTGCCAGTAGTATAAAGCCCCCAGGGTTGGTGGCTAATGAAAAACTGTTTTTT.

This chain uses TRBV21-1 with TRBJ1-2; TRBD1, the table's D call, lacks a check against the DNA. TRBV21-1 represents a pseudogene. This CDR3 is 14 amino acids long. DNA for the CDR3: TGTGCCAGCAGCAACTACAGGGTTAAGAGTGGCTACACCTTC. Protein product: CASSNYRVKSGYTF.

This clone was observed once. The chain couples TRBV19 to TRBJ2-1, with 9 positions matching TRBD2. CDR1 and CDR2 (germline): LNHDA, SQIVND (reference sequence). The CDR3 runs to 15 residues. Trimming at V came to 5 bases and at J to 10 bases, leaving 12 bases not matched to a gene. The CDR3 bases are TGTGCCAGTAGTTCCGGACTAGCGTGGGGGGGGGAGCAGTTCTTC. It is translated as CASSSGLAWGGEQFF.

The J gene is TRBJ1-5, the V gene TRBV2; 8 bases fit TRBD1. The CDR3 runs to 13 residues. Germline V gene lookup returns CDR1 SNHLY and CDR2 FYNNEI. The V and J ends lost 3 bases and 6 bases, in that order; junction bases with no gene match: 1. The CDR3 DNA sequence: TGTGCCAGCAGTGAGACAGGGGCTCAGCCCCAGCATTTT. As protein: CASSETGAQPQHF.

The chain combines TRBV28 with TRBJ1-1, with TRBD1 as a possible D gene (6 bases). The V and J ends lost 4 bases and 0 bases respectively, with 9 bases between them. The CDR3 has 14 residues. CDR1 and CDR2 (germline): MDHEN, SYDVKM. CDR3 in DNA: TGTGCCAGCAGTTCCGGGACATTGAACACTGAAGCTTTCTTT. It specifies CASSSGTLNTEAFF.

This clone was seen a handful of times. This chain connects TRBV7-3 to TRBJ1-2; the D gene is possibly TRBD1 (5 bases). The V gene lost 3 bases and the J gene lost 6 bases, with 14 bases spanning the gap. Germline V gene sequence: CDR1 SGHTA, CDR2 FQGTGA. This CDR3 has 14 amino acids. The CDR3 sequence is CASSLAGQSNGYTF. CDR3 bases: TGTGCCAGCAGCTTGGCAGGGCAGAGCAATGGCTACACCTTC.

J is TRBJ2-3 and V is TRBV7-9, with TRBD1 matching over 7 bases. Germline CDR1 and CDR2: SEHNR and FQNEAQ (reference sequence). There are 12 residues in the CDR3. Trimming removed 8 bases from V and 4 bases from J; junction bases left unmatched: 3. The CDR3 region has the DNA TGTGCCAGCGTGCAGGGGGCAGATACGCAGTATTTT. Protein product: CASVQGADTQYF.

The J gene is TRBJ2-5, the V gene TRBV3-1 (or the pseudogene TRBV3-2); 9 positions match TRBD1. The J segment lost 5 bases and the V segment lost 1 base, leaving 5 bases of the junction unmatched. The CDR3 is 15 amino acids. In germline, CDR1 is LGHDT, CDR2 YNNKEL (reference sequence). CDR3 protein: CASSQALTGGETQYF. The CDR3 DNA reads as TGTGCCAGCAGCCAAGCTCTGACAGGGGGGGAGACCCAGTACTTC.

J is TRBJ2-1 and V is TRBV4-1, with 9 bases that match TRBD2. Losses at the gene ends were 1 base for V and 7 bases for J; bases not matched to a gene: 11. Germline CDR1 and CDR2: MGHRA and YSYEKL. CDR3 length: 17 amino acids. The CDR3 DNA reads as TGCGCCAGCAGCCAAGTCAACCTAGCGGGGAATTTGAATGAGCAGTTCTTC. The encoded protein is CASSQVNLAGNLNEQFF.

The V gene is TRBV29-1, the J gene TRBJ2-7; 8 bases are a match to TRBD1. This CDR3 spans 15 amino acids. After removal of 2 bases from V and 2 bases from J, the junction contained 8 bases not matched to a gene. The germline gives CDR1 SQVTM, CDR2 ANQGSEA. The CDR3 sequence: CSVESWTGTAYEQYF. In DNA form, the CDR3 reads TGCAGCGTTGAATCCTGGACAGGGACGGCCTACGAGCAGTACTTC.

The gene calls are TRBV9 and TRBJ2-1; 10 positions agree with TRBD2. The junction had 6 bases not matched to a gene; V was cut back by 6 bases and J by 3 bases. Germline CDR1 is SGDLS and CDR2 is YYNGEE. This CDR3 spans 15 amino acids. The CDR3 loop reads CASNIAGGLYNEQFF. As DNA, the CDR3 is TGTGCCAGCAATATAGCGGGGGGACTCTACAATGAGCAGTTCTTC.